These T cell receptor beta chains were read from a single sample in a study of blood T cell repertoires in COVID-19. Sequenced by immunoSEQ multiplex PCR; TCRdb stores in-frame clones only, minus some. The data contain some 98,000 clones, 75% to 85% of them singletons. The sample comprised peripheral blood. The receptors originated from a human donor in a cohort sampled during active COVID-19. Each CDR3 is given with its conserved first and last residue. A D gene is named only where the DNA matches it firmly. Size is omitted from some rows. Given values are once, few, many or a class for expanded clones.

>TRBV3-1/TRBV3-2|-|TRBJ2-7|13|few
TGTGCCAGCAGCTCAGACAGATACACCGAGCAGTACTTC
CASSSDRYTEQYF
>TRBV28|TRBD1|TRBJ1-4|15|-
TGTGCCAGCAGTTTATCAGCAGGGGGTAATGAAAAACTGTTTTTT
CASSLSAGGNEKLFF
>TRBV9|TRBD2|TRBJ2-7|14|few
TGTGCCAGCAGCCTAGCGGGAGGAGGGTACGAGCAGTACTTC
CASSLAGGGYEQYF
>TRBV19|-|TRBJ1-5|16|-
TGTGCCAGTAGTATGACAGGTACGGCTGGCAATCAGCCCCAGCATTTT
CASSMTGTAGNQPQHF
>TRBV9|-|TRBJ2-6|16|-
TGTGCCAGCGGAAGTTCAGGGGTGCCTGGGGCCAACGTCCTGACTTTC
CASGSSGVPGANVLTF
>TRBV12-3/TRBV12-4|-|TRBJ2-7|12|-
TGTGCCAGCAGTTTCGGCAGGTTGGAGCAGTACTTC
CASSFGRLEQYF
>TRBV19|TRBD1|TRBJ2-6|15|-
TGTGCCAGTAGTGTACAGGGGCCCGGGGCCAACGTCCTGACTTTC
CASSVQGPGANVLTF
>TRBV5-6|TRBD1|TRBJ2-3|14|-
TGTGCCAGCAGCCCACCGACGGGGGACAGGCCACAGTATTTT
CASSPPTGDRPQYF
>TRBV5-1|TRBD2|TRBJ2-1|15|few
TGCGCCAGCAGCTTGGGGGCGGGAGGGCCATTTGAGCAGTTCTTC
CASSLGAGGPFEQFF
>TRBV2|TRBD2|TRBJ2-7|14|once
TGTGCCAGCAGTGCGAGCGGGAGTAGAGACGAGCAGTACTTC
CASSASGSRDEQYF
>TRBV7-9|-|TRBJ2-6|16|-
TGTGCCAGCAGCCTTTGGAGAGAGCTTGGGGCCAACGTCCTGACTTTC
CASSLWRELGANVLTF
>TRBV5-1|TRBD1|TRBJ1-2|14|-
TGCGCCAGCAGCCCCGATGAAGGGGGCGGTGGCTACACCTTC
CASSPDEGGGGYTF
>TRBV28|TRBD2|TRBJ2-7|19|-
TGTGCCAGCAGGGGGGCCAGGGGGGGCCTAGCGGGAGTAAAGTACGAGCAGTACTTC
CASRGARGGLAGVKYEQYF
>TRBV7-8|-|TRBJ1-1|13|-
TGTGCCAGCAGCTTAGTGGAGGGTACTGAAGCTTTCTTT
CASSLVEGTEAFF
>TRBV29-1|TRBD2|TRBJ2-5|12|once
TGCAGCGTCACAAGCGGGATGGAGACCCAGTACTTC
CSVTSGMETQYF
>TRBV19|TRBD1|TRBJ1-2|13|-
TGTGCCAGTAGCTTTACAGGGGGCGGTGGCTACACCTTC
CASSFTGGGGYTF
>TRBV11-1|TRBD1|TRBJ2-7|14|-
TGTGCCAGCAGCTTATGGGACAGTACCTACGAGCAGTACTTC
CASSLWDSTYEQYF
>TRBV18|-|TRBJ2-7|15|-
TGTGCCAGCTCACACTACCGGGACTCCGCCTACGAGCAGTACTTC
CASSHYRDSAYEQYF
>TRBV2|TRBD2|TRBJ2-5|15|-
TGTGCCAGCAGTTATACACTAGCGGGAGAAGAGACCCAGTACTTC
CASSYTLAGEETQYF
>TRBV20-1|-|TRBJ2-2|11|-
TGCAGTGCTAGACCGTCGGGGGAGCTGTTTTTT
CSARPSGELFF
>TRBV6-5|TRBD1|TRBJ1-1|12|-
TGTGCCAGCATCTCAGGGGGCGCCGAAGCTTTCTTT
CASISGGAEAFF
>TRBV3-1/TRBV3-2|-|TRBJ2-5|12|-
TGTGCCAGCAGCCCCCAGGGAGAGACCCAGTACTTC
CASSPQGETQYF
>TRBV7-2|TRBD2|TRBJ2-7|14|-
TGTGCCAGCAGCTATGGGACTAGCTCCTACGAGCAGTACTTC
CASSYGTSSYEQYF
>TRBV7-3|TRBD1|TRBJ2-1|14|-
TGTGCCAGCAGCCCTGGGACAGGGACGAATGAGCAGTTCTTC
CASSPGTGTNEQFF
>TRBV6-1|-|TRBJ1-1|14|-
TGTGCCAGCAGTGAAAACTGGAGGAGCACTGAAGCTTTCTTT
CASSENWRSTEAFF
>TRBV18|TRBD2|TRBJ2-5|14|-
TGTGCCAGCTCACCACTGGGAGGGATAGAGACCCAGTACTTC
CASSPLGGIETQYF
>TRBV9|-|TRBJ2-7|18|-
TGTGCCAGCAGCGTAGCTCCGGCCCGGAGCTCAAGCTCCTACGAGCAGTACTTC
CASSVAPARSSSSYEQYF
>TRBV7-9|TRBD1|TRBJ1-5|18|-
TGTGCCAGCAGCTTAGGGACAGGGGCTTCTCCGGGGGGTCAGCCCCAGCATTTT
CASSLGTGASPGGQPQHF
>TRBV5-1|TRBD1|TRBJ2-7|16|-
TGCGCCAGCAGCAGTCGACAGGGGGCGTCGGGCTACGAGCAGTACTTC
CASSSRQGASGYEQYF
>TRBV10-1|TRBD1|TRBJ1-3|14|-
TGCGCCAGCAGCCGAGACAGGGCTGGAAACACCATATATTTT
CASSRDRAGNTIYF
>TRBV28|TRBD1|TRBJ1-6|16|-
TGTGCCAGCAGGCCGCGAGGACAGGGACAAAATTCACCCCTCCACTTT
CASRPRGQGQNSPLHF
>TRBV4-2|TRBD2|TRBJ2-2|14|-
TGTGCCAGCTGCTTAGCGGGAGGGACCGGGGAGCTGTTTTTT
CASCLAGGTGELFF
>TRBV3-1/TRBV3-2|-|TRBJ1-6|16|-
TGTGCCAGCCGAAAAGGAGATGCCGGGGGGAATTCACCCCTCCACTTT
CASRKGDAGGNSPLHF
>TRBV10-3|TRBD2|TRBJ2-2|15|-
TGTGCCATCGCGACTAGCGTCCAGGTGGCCGGGGAGCTGTTTTTT
CAIATSVQVAGELFF
>TRBV30|TRBD2|TRBJ2-5|17|-
TGTGCCTGGAGTATTTCGCGAGGAGGGCTAGCGGGAGGGACCCAGTACTTC
CAWSISRGGLAGGTQYF
>TRBV3-1/TRBV3-2|-|TRBJ2-7|14|-
TGTGCCAGCAGCCAAGAAGCCGGTTACTACGAGCAGTACTTC
CASSQEAGYYEQYF
>TRBV12-3/TRBV12-4|TRBD2|TRBJ2-7|13|-
TGTGCCAGCAGTTTCGGGGAGGGGTACGAGCAGTACTTC
CASSFGEGYEQYF